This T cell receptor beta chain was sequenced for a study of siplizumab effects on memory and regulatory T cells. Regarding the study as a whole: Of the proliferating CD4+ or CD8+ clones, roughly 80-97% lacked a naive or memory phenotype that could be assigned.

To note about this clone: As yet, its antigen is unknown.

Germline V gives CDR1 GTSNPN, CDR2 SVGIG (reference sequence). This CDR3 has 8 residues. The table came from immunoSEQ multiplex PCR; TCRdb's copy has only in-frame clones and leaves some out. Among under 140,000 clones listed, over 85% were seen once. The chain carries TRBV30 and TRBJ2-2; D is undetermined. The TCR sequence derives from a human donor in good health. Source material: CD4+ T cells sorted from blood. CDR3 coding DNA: TGTTCGAGCGGGGAGCTGTTTTTT. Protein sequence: CSSGELFF.